This T cell receptor (beta chain) was found in a study of human T cells and chemical hapten exposure. TCRdb passed the RACE reads through MiXCR, listing each CDR3 protein once. Among approximately 370,000 distinct CDR3 sequences, 4.5% to 5.5% were seen once, and the ten largest hold less than 9%. The CDR3 runs to 14 residues. Per the germline V gene, CDR1 is MNHEY and CDR2 is SVGAGI. V was pared by 0 bases and J by 6 bases, with 11 bases between. Regarding time point: pre-sensitization, week 0. The treatment here: therapeutic diphenylcyclopropenone sensitization with weekly scalp DPC. The material sequenced was whole blood, taken in connection with sensitization to the hapten diphenylcyclopropenone (DPC). The TCR was taken from a young woman with alopecia areata. Some clones in this sample may be carry-over from other donors' samples. The chain combines TRBV6-5 with TRBJ1-2, with unresolved D. The CDR3 coding sequence is TGTGCCAGCAGTTACTCGTCACAGAAGAATGGCTACACCTTC. Protein sequence: CASSYSSQKNGYTF.